The T cell receptor (beta chain) described here comes from a study of blood T cell repertoires in COVID-19. Study in general: PBMCs, B-cell-depleted T cells, or T cells provided the cDNA or gDNA that made up the material.

Original processing methods: Reference gene primer amplification yielded estimated nucleated cell counts. Sequencing used immunoSEQ multiplex PCR; TCRdb keeps in-frame clones, though not all of them. The DNA gave D and trimming, while V, J and clone size come from that table. The repertoire holds tens of thousands of clones, with roughly 80% as singletons. V was cut by 3 bases and J by 5 bases, with 10 bases left in between. CDR1 LNHDA and CDR2 SQIVND come from the germline V gene (reference sequence). The CDR3 has 14 residues. The material sequenced was peripheral blood. V is TRBV19 and J is TRBJ1-4; a weak D match, TRBD1 (6 bases). The receptor was isolated from a human donor in a cohort sampled during active COVID-19. The CDR3 region is CASSIWTENEKLFF. The CDR3 bases are TGTGCCAGTAGTATTTGGACAGAGAATGAAAAACTGTTTTTT.